Shown below are 12 T cell receptor beta chains from a single sample sequenced in a study of cytomegalovirus exposure and HLA in healthy donors. Vbeta (60) and Jbeta (13) primers were used in the PCR. The method was immunoSEQ multiplex PCR; TCRdb's version includes in-frame clones alone and lacks a portion of them. The table lists around 170,000 clones, about 84% of them singletons, with 3.8% in the top ten. The sample taken for sequencing was PBMCs. The source is a man in his fifties or sixties in good health and CMV-seronegative.

There are a few counts of this clone. The identical CDR3 is also encoded by other nucleotide sequences in the sample. The chain couples TRBV18 to TRBJ2-5; D remains ambiguous. Trimming took 3 bases from V and 5 from J, leaving 4 bases between them. This CDR3 contains 11 residues. CDR1 is KGHSH and CDR2 is LQKENI in the germline V gene. The CDR3 sequence: CASSPEETQYF. The CDR3 coding sequence is TGTGCCAGCTCACCGGAGGAGACCCAGTACTTC.

This clone was detected only once. The rearrangement joins TRBV9 to TRBJ1-5, with TRBD1 matching 9 bases. Germline V gene sequence: CDR1 SGDLS, CDR2 YYNGEE. The CDR3 is 14 amino acids. The trim removed 1 base at V and 6 bases at J, leaving 2 bases unmatched. In DNA, the CDR3 is TGTGCCAGCAGCGTAACAGGGGGCAGTCAGCCCCAGCATTTT. Translating it yields CASSVTGGSQPQHF.

The chain combines TRBV5-1 with TRBJ2-2; 10 bases map to TRBD1. Losses at the gene ends were 1 base for V and 8 bases for J; bases not matched to a gene: 5. Germline CDR1 reads SGHRS; CDR2 reads YFSETQ. The CDR3 extends over 15 amino acids. CDR3 sequence reads: CASSLTGTGAGELFF. The DNA for the CDR3 is TGCGCCAGCAGCTTGACCGGGACAGGGGCAGGGGAGCTGTTTTTT.

The gene calls are TRBV12-5 and TRBJ2-7, with 7 bases matching TRBD1. Germline-derived CDR1 and CDR2 are LGHNT and FRNRAP. V lost 5 bases and J lost 3; bases outside the gene matches: 10. The CDR3 covers 15 residues. CDR3 nucleotides: TGTGCTAGTGGTACCAGGGGGTCCGGAGGCTACGAGCAGTACTTC. Protein: CASGTRGSGGYEQYF. Filled out from reference TRBV12-5 and TRBJ2-7, the complete variable domain reads DARVTQTPRHKVTEMGQEVTMRCQPILGHNTVFWYRQTMMQGLELLAYFRNRAPLDDSGMPKDRFSAEMPDATLATLKIQPSEPRDSAVYFCASGTRGSGGYEQYFGPGTRLTVT.

This chain uses TRBV7-2 with TRBJ1-3, with TRBD1 matching over 9 bases. This CDR3 has 15 amino acids. CDR1 is SGHTA and CDR2 is FQGNSA in the germline V gene. With 5 bases clipped from V and 2 bases from J, the junction kept 4 bases outside the gene matches. CDR3 region: CASSPQGAPGNTIYF. Written as DNA, the CDR3 is TGTGCCAGCAGCCCACAGGGGGCGCCTGGAAACACCATATATTTT.

The rearrangement uses TRBV7-9 and TRBJ2-2, with D uncertain. The V end lost 6 bases, the J end lost 6 bases, and 17 bases lay between the germline ends. The CDR3 runs 15 residues. The V gene's germline CDR1 is SEHNR and CDR2 FQNEAQ (reference sequence). CDR3 sequence reads: CASRLLSFEAGELFF. In nucleotides, the CDR3 is TGTGCCAGCAGATTACTCTCCTTCGAGGCCGGGGAGCTGTTTTTT. The full variable domain, its missing parts supplied by reference TRBV7-9 and TRBJ2-2, is DTGVSQNPRHKITKRGQNVTFRCDPISEHNRLYWYRQTLGQGPEFLTYFQNEAQLEKSRLLSDRFSAERPKGSFSTLEIQRTEQGDSAMYLCASRLLSFEAGELFFGEGSRLTVL.

The V call is TRBV7-2, the J call TRBJ2-7; 8 positions match TRBD1. The trim removed 4 bases at V and 3 bases at J, leaving 2 bases unmatched. The CDR3 extends over 13 amino acids. CDR1 and CDR2 (germline): SGHTA, FQGNSA. CDR3 region: CASSSGTGYEQYF. In DNA form, the CDR3 reads TGTGCCAGCAGCTCCGGGACAGGCTACGAGCAGTACTTC.

A single count supports this clone. The chain employs TRBV5-1 and TRBJ1-3; 9 bases align to TRBD1. The CDR3 has 16 residues. Germline CDR1 reads SGHRS; CDR2 reads YFSETQ. Trimming at V came to 3 bases and at J to 4 bases, leaving 8 bases not matched to a gene. In DNA form, the CDR3 reads TGCGCCAGCAGCTCAGAACAGGGGGCGAGGGGAAACACCATATATTTT. It is translated as CASSSEQGARGNTIYF.

The chain links TRBV13 to TRBJ1-1; D is perhaps TRBD1 (5 bases). V was trimmed by 0 bases and J by 3 bases, leaving 8 bases between them. Germline assignment: CDR1 PRHDT and CDR2 FYEKMQ (reference sequence). The CDR3 consists of 14 residues. CDR3 sequence: CASSLGTGHTEAFF. As DNA, the CDR3 is TGTGCCAGCAGCTTAGGCACAGGTCACACTGAAGCTTTCTTT.

This clone was counted once. The V and J genes are TRBV19 and TRBJ2-7, with 7 positions matching TRBD2. Trimming removed 5 bases from V and 0 bases from J; junction bases left unmatched: 4. The germline CDR1 and CDR2 sequences are LNHDA and SQIVND (reference sequence). The CDR3 extends over 14 amino acids. The CDR3 DNA is TGTGCCAGTAGTTCTGGCGGGAGCTCCTACGAGCAGTACTTC. Protein product: CASSSGGSSYEQYF.

The genes are TRBV7-9 and TRBJ1-2; D gene unclear. V shed 3 bases and J shed 5 bases, with 13 bases lying between them. The CDR3 sequence is 14 residues long. CDR1 and CDR2 (germline): SEHNR, FQNEAQ (reference sequence). The CDR3 DNA follows: TGTGCCAGCAGCTTCGGTGGTGAGGTTTATGGCTACACCTTC. It specifies CASSFGGEVYGYTF.

The chain recombines TRBV6-5 with TRBJ1-3; D is unclear. V was cut by 5 bases and J by 3 bases, with 5 bases left in between. There are 12 residues in the CDR3. Germline V lookup: CDR1 MNHEY, CDR2 SVGAGI. CDR3 loop: CASSPVGNTIYF. CDR3 bases: TGTGCCAGCAGTCCGGTTGGAAACACCATATATTTT.